The 8 T cell receptor beta chains presented below share a single source sample, sequenced in a study of T cells in Graves' hyperthyroidism and ophthalmopathy. RNA transcripts provided the source from which TCR beta CDR3 regions were amplified. TCR CDR3 regions were first amplified by RT-PCR with HTBI primers. From the multiplex PCR reads, TCRdb called clonotypes with MiXCR, one entry per CDR3 protein. The sample gives fewer than 350,000 distinct CDR3 sequences, less than 15% of which show up once; 7.8% is in the top ten. Sequenced: blood. All receptors derive from a woman in her 30s with Graves' hyperthyroidism that later progressed to Graves' ophthalmopathy.

The gene calls are TRBV5-4 and TRBJ2-1; no firm D call. Looked up from germline, CDR1 is SGHNT and CDR2 is YYREEE (reference sequence). Trimming pared 0 bases from V and 7 bases from J, leaving 8 bases between. The CDR3 length is 13 residues. The CDR3 DNA is TGTGCCAGCAGCTTGGTAGAAAGTAATGAGCAGTTCTTC. It codes for CASSLVESNEQFF. Supplemented by reference TRBV5-4 and TRBJ2-1, the full variable domain reads ETGVTQSPTHLIKTRGQQVTLRCSSQSGHNTVSWYQQALGQGPQFIFQYYREEENGRGNFPPRFSGLQFPNYSSELNVNALELDDSALYLCASSLVESNEQFFGPGTRLTVL.

This clonotype was picked up many times. The chain uses TRBV20-1 and TRBJ2-4; tentatively, D is TRBD1 (8 bases). CDR1 is DFQATT and CDR2 is SNEGSKA in the germline V gene (reference sequence). Trimming took 6 bases from V and 1 from J, leaving 16 bases between them. The CDR3 loop spans 15 amino acids. DNA for the CDR3: TGCAGTGCCAGCAGGGGGCGGGGGGCCAAAAACATTCAGTACTTC. Protein sequence: CSASRGRGAKNIQYF.

The table lists this clonotype with many counts. The V and J genes are TRBV2 and TRBJ2-3, with 9 bases matching TRBD2. CDR1 and CDR2 from the germline V gene are SNHLY and FYNNEI. The J segment lost 5 bases and the V segment lost 0 bases, leaving 0 bases of the junction unmatched. The CDR3 runs 14 residues. The CDR3 sequence is CASSEASGRDTQYF. The CDR3 nucleotides read TGTGCCAGCAGTGAAGCTAGCGGGAGAGATACGCAGTATTTT.

Only one count was recorded for this clonotype. Relative to the germline gene, one junction end is altered; a read error may explain this. V is TRBV10-3 and J is TRBJ2-6; no clear D gene. The CDR3 extends over 16 amino acids. Germline values: CDR1 ENHRY, CDR2 SYGVKD. The CDR3 loop is CASSDLETSGANVLTF. CDR3 bases: TGTGCCAGCAGTGACCTCGAGACCTCTGGGGCCAACGTCCTGACTTTC.

The V and J genes are TRBV15 and TRBJ2-7; 7 bases map to TRBD2. CDR1 and CDR2 from the germline V gene are LNHNV and YYDKDF (reference sequence). After removal of 1 base from V and 6 bases from J, the junction contained 6 bases not matched to a gene. This CDR3 is 14 amino acids long. CDR3 in DNA: TGTGCCACCAGCAGAGGCGGGAGTCTAAGCGAGCAGTACTTC. Residues: CATSRGGSLSEQYF.

A word on this clonotype: Since a much larger clone is just one base distant, this may be a read error. The conserved closing phenylalanine or tryptophan is absent in this CDR3, likely reflecting a read error. V and J are TRBV12-3 or TRBV12-4 and TRBJ2-7; the match to TRBD2 covers 11 bases. CDR3 size: 15 residues. J was trimmed by 1 base and V by 7 bases; bases with no gene match: 6. The CDR3 nucleotides read TGTGCCAGCACTTCTAGCGGGGGGAGATCCTACGAGCAGTACTCC. Translated, it gives CASTSSGGRSYEQYS.

There are many counts of this clonotype. The rearrangement links TRBV6-1 to TRBJ1-2; weak D call: TRBD1 (5 bases). This CDR3 is 15 amino acids long. The germline V gene has CDR1 MNHNS and CDR2 SASEGT. The V end lost 1 base, the J end lost 4 bases, and 13 bases lay between the germline ends. The CDR3: CASSEDGGHRYGYTF. CDR3 coding DNA: TGTGCCAGCAGTGAAGATGGAGGACACCGCTATGGCTACACCTTC.

The rearrangement links TRBV20-1 to TRBJ2-1; 13 bases fit TRBD2. The CDR3 length is 14 residues. Unmatched junction bases numbered 2, after V lost 7 bases and J lost 2 bases. Germline loops: CDR1 DFQATT, CDR2 SNEGSKA (reference sequence). CDR3 bases: TGCAGTGTACTAGCGGGAGGGGCCTACAATGAGCAGTTCTTC. This encodes CSVLAGGAYNEQFF.